The 20 T cell receptor beta chains listed next were all sequenced from one sample in a study of T cell responses to AZD1222 COVID-19 vaccine. Assay: immunoSEQ multiplex PCR; the TCRdb copy retains only in-frame clones and omits some. The data contain 150,000 to 170,000 clones, around 90% of them singletons. Sequences were derived from peripheral blood, sampled on day 0 of AZD1222 vaccination. The receptors were sampled from an adult in good health.

V gene TRBV30 combines with J gene TRBJ1-2; TRBD1 matches at 8 bases. Germline loops: CDR1 GTSNPN, CDR2 SVGIG (reference sequence). The CDR3 contains 13 residues. J was trimmed by 8 bases and V by 4 bases; bases with no gene match: 9. CDR3 bases: TGTGCCTGGATGCCGGACAGGGTGGGGGGCTACACCTTC. Its protein product is CAWMPDRVGGYTF.

The genes are TRBV7-9 and TRBJ1-1; 7 bases line up with TRBD1. The CDR3 contains 15 residues. Unmatched junction bases numbered 5, after V lost 4 bases and J lost 0 bases. Per the germline V gene, CDR1 is SEHNR and CDR2 is FQNEAQ (reference sequence). The CDR3 region has the DNA TGTGCCAGCAGCTCAAGGACAGGCATGAACACTGAAGCTTTCTTT. Translated, it gives CASSSRTGMNTEAFF.

This clone was recorded once. The chain carries TRBV7-2 and TRBJ2-7; D call uncertain. V shed 2 bases and J shed 6 bases, with 11 bases lying between them. CDR1 is SGHTA and CDR2 is FQGNSA in the germline V gene. The CDR3 extends over 13 amino acids. The CDR3 here is CASSLIIGGEQYF. Written as DNA, the CDR3 is TGTGCCAGCAGCTTAATAATTGGCGGCGAGCAGTACTTC. The variable domain in full, with the rest retrieved from reference TRBV7-2 and TRBJ2-7, is GAGVSQSPSNKVTEKGKDVELRCDPISGHTALYWYRQSLGQGLEFLIYFQGNSAPDKSGLPSDRFSAERTGGSVSTLTIQRTQQEDSAVYLCASSLIIGGEQYFGPGTRLTVT.

The rearrangement joins TRBV20-1 to TRBJ1-4; no definite D call. This CDR3 comprises 11 residues. Trimming shortened V by 0 bases and J by 10 bases, and 6 bases separated the two germline ends. Germline CDR1 DFQATT, CDR2 SNEGSKA (reference sequence). CDR3 in amino acids: CSARDTGKLFF. As DNA, the CDR3 is TGCAGTGCTAGAGATACCGGAAAACTGTTTTTT.

The rearrangement uses TRBV6-5 and TRBJ2-6; D uncertain. The CDR3 has 14 amino acids. The germline gives CDR1 MNHEY, CDR2 SVGAGI. Trimming took 8 bases from V and 4 from J, leaving 12 bases between them. CDR3 sequence: CASRPEAGANVLTF. The DNA for the CDR3 is TGTGCCAGCCGACCAGAGGCAGGGGCCAACGTCCTGACTTTC.

The rearrangement joins TRBV19 to TRBJ1-2; tentative D call: TRBD1 (5 bases). This CDR3 has 13 amino acids. Trimming cost V 10 bases and J 4 bases, with 16 bases left between them. Germline CDR1 LNHDA, CDR2 SQIVND (reference sequence). The CDR3 DNA reads TGTGCCAAACGTGGGGCGCTGGGCTATGGCTACACCTTC. Translating it yields CAKRGALGYGYTF.

The chain is built from TRBV7-9 and TRBJ2-7; D might be TRBD2 (7 bases). The CDR3 extends over 14 amino acids. Looked up from germline, CDR1 is SEHNR and CDR2 is FQNEAQ (reference sequence). Trimming cost V 3 bases and J 6 bases, with 15 bases left between them. The CDR3: CASSFDRGATEQYF. The DNA for the CDR3 is TGTGCCAGCAGCTTCGATCGGGGGGCGACCGAGCAGTACTTC.

The chain couples TRBV6-2 or TRBV6-3 to TRBJ2-2, with 8 bases fitting TRBD1. The junction had 7 bases not matched to a gene; V was cut back by 0 bases and J by 7 bases. This CDR3 contains 16 residues. Germline loops: CDR1 MNHEY, CDR2 SVGEGT. This CDR3 reads CASSYSRTGFVGELFF. The CDR3 bases are TGTGCCAGCAGTTACTCGAGGACAGGGTTCGTCGGGGAGCTGTTTTTT.

V gene TRBV7-2 combines with J gene TRBJ2-7, with D possibly matching TRBD2 (7 bases). The CDR3 consists of 14 residues. Trimming took 3 bases from V and 3 from J, leaving 12 bases between them. The germline CDR1 and CDR2 sequences are SGHTA and FQGNSA. The CDR3 nucleotides read TGTGCCAGCAGCTTGGGGGGGGCGAGCTACGAGCAGTACTTC. Protein: CASSLGGASYEQYF.

This clone is judged medium-sized. The chain links TRBV4-3 to TRBJ2-7; 7 bases map to TRBD1. Trimming at V came to 4 bases and at J to 2 bases, leaving 5 bases not matched to a gene. Germline lookup yields CDR1 LGHNA and CDR2 YSLEER. The CDR3 covers 14 residues. In DNA, the CDR3 is TGCGCCAGCAGCCCCAACAGGGGTCCCTACGAGCAGTACTTC. It encodes CASSPNRGPYEQYF.

V is TRBV27 and J is TRBJ2-2; possible D gene TRBD1, 6 bases. Per the germline V gene, CDR1 is MNHEY and CDR2 is SMNVEV (reference sequence). V lost 1 base and J 4 bases, leaving 16 bases between the germline ends. CDR3 length: 17 amino acids. The CDR3 DNA sequence: TGTGCCAGCAGTTTATACCCGAGTGGGGGCCGCACCGGGGAGCTGTTTTTT. This encodes CASSLYPSGGRTGELFF.

The rearrangement joins TRBV5-6 to TRBJ1-3; possibly TRBD1 for D (6 bases). This CDR3 contains 13 residues. Germline loops: CDR1 SGHDT, CDR2 YYEEEE. V dropped 3 bases and J dropped 7 bases, with 11 bases sitting between them. Here the CDR3 reads CASSWRQGNTIYF. CDR3 bases: TGTGCCAGCAGCTGGCGGCAGGGGAACACCATATATTTT.

The chain uses TRBV10-3 and TRBJ2-2; D remains unclear. V gave up 8 bases and J gave up 1 base, with 5 bases separating them. The V gene's germline CDR1 is ENHRY and CDR2 SYGVKD. This CDR3 is built from 12 residues. CDR3 sequence (DNA): TGTGCCATCGGGCAGAACACCGGGGAGCTGTTTTTT. This codes for CAIGQNTGELFF.

The CDR3 here is CSVEQYGYTF. For the CDR3, the DNA is TGCAGCGTTGAACAGTATGGCTACACCTTC. The rearrangement joins TRBV29-1 to TRBJ1-2, with unresolved D. CDR1 and CDR2 from the germline V gene are SQVTM and ANQGSEA. The CDR3 spans 10 residues. Trimming removed 2 bases at V and 5 bases at J, with 3 bases between.

This rearrangement joins TRBV7-3 to TRBJ2-2, with 10 bases aligning to TRBD1. The CDR3 has 15 residues. Germline trimming cut 0 bases from V and 8 bases from J; bases unmatched to any gene: 3. Germline assignment: CDR1 SGHTA and CDR2 FQGTGA. Written as DNA, the CDR3 is TGTGCCAGCAGCTTAACGGGACAGGGGTATGGGGAGCTGTTTTTT. This sequence encodes CASSLTGQGYGELFF. The whole variable domain, remainder taken from reference TRBV7-3 and TRBJ2-2, is GAGVSQTPSNKVTEKGKYVELRCDPISGHTALYWYRQSLGQGPEFLIYFQGTGAADDSGLPNDRFFAVRPEGSVSTLKIQRTERGDSAVYLCASSLTGQGYGELFFGEGSRLTVL.

V and J are TRBV10-3 and TRBJ1-2, with D possibly matching TRBD1 (6 bases). V was pared by 7 bases and J by 2 bases, with 11 bases between. Germline lookup yields CDR1 ENHRY and CDR2 SYGVKD. This CDR3 has 13 amino acids. DNA of the CDR3: TGTGCCATCAAGGGGGGCGGCAACTATGGCTACACCTTC. Residues: CAIKGGGNYGYTF.

The rearrangement uses TRBV10-3 and TRBJ2-3, with a tentative D call TRBD2 (5 bases). The V end lost 4 bases, the J end lost 1 base, and 12 bases lay between the germline ends. The CDR3 consists of 15 residues. From germline, CDR1 is ENHRY and CDR2 SYGVKD. CDR3 region: CAISGPTGGTDTQYF. For the CDR3, the DNA is TGTGCCATCAGTGGACCGACCGGGGGCACAGATACGCAGTATTTT.

This chain links TRBV4-3 with TRBJ2-3; TRBD1 might be the D (6 bases). Germline V gene sequence: CDR1 LGHNA, CDR2 YSLEER. V was trimmed by 0 bases and J by 5 bases, leaving 12 bases between them. This CDR3 region has 15 residues. As DNA, the CDR3 is TGCGCCAGCAGCCAAGAGCAGGGGACCGGAGATACGCAGTATTTT. Translation: CASSQEQGTGDTQYF.

The chain joins TRBV2 to TRBJ2-1; 11 nucleotides align to TRBD2. V shed 8 bases, J shed 5 bases, and the junction held 8 bases outside the gene matches. The CDR3 has 15 residues. The V gene's germline CDR1 is SNHLY and CDR2 FYNNEI. CDR3 region: CASVAGGPAHNEQFF. The CDR3 DNA sequence: TGTGCCAGCGTAGCGGGGGGGCCTGCGCACAATGAGCAGTTCTTC.

The chain employs TRBV7-2 and TRBJ1-2, with TRBD1 matching over 8 bases. CDR3 length equals 18 residues. Germline loops: CDR1 SGHTA, CDR2 FQGNSA. With 1 base clipped from V and 1 base from J, the junction kept 11 bases outside the gene matches. The CDR3 reads CASSLVGSGGPINYGYTF. In DNA, the CDR3 is TGTGCCAGCAGCTTAGTTGGGTCAGGGGGCCCCATTAACTATGGCTACACCTTC.